This T cell receptor beta chain was sequenced during a study of control samples from healthy donors and cancer patients. This CDR3 is 14 amino acids long. Germline CDR1 and CDR2: SGHAT and FQNNGV. With 7 bases removed from V and 8 bases from J, the gap between germline ends came to 20 bases. Here immunoSEQ multiplex PCR was the method, and the copy in TCRdb shows in-frame clones only, minus some. The table has 130,000 to 150,000 clones, about 94% seen once. This sequence was found in a man between 60 and 70 years old with colorectal cancer. The chain employs TRBV11-2 and TRBJ1-1; possibly TRBD1 for D (6 bases). The sequencing sample was made of PBMCs. The CDR3 loop is CASKPNRATLEAFF. In nucleotides, the CDR3 is TGTGCCAGCAAACCTAACAGGGCGACCCTAGAAGCTTTCTTT.